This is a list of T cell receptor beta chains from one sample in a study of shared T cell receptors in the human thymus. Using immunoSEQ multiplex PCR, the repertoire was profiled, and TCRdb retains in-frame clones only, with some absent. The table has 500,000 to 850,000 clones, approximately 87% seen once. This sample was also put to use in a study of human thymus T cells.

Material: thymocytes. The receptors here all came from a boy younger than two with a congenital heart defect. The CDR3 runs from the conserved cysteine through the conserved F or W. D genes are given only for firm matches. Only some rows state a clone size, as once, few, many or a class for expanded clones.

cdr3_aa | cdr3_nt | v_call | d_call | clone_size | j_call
CASSPVSGGRTDTQYF | TGTGCCAGTAGTCCCGTTAGCGGGGGGCGCACAGATACGCAGTATTTT | TRBV19 | TRBD2 | . | TRBJ2-3
CSVEGGAGAGTDTQYF | TGCAGCGTTGAAGGGGGAGCGGGAGCTGGCACAGATACGCAGTATTTT | TRBV29-1 | TRBD2 | once | TRBJ2-3
CASSEDSGTGGNYGYTF | TGTGCCAGCAGTGAAGACTCGGGGACAGGGGGGAACTATGGCTACACCTTC | TRBV2 | TRBD1 | . | TRBJ1-2
CASSLCPILAKNIQYF | TGTGCCAGCAGCCTATGTCCAATATTGGCCAAAAACATTCAGTACTTC | TRBV28 | . | few | TRBJ2-4
CASSGRYEQYF | TGTGCCAGCAGCGGCCGCTACGAGCAGTACTTC | TRBV7-9 | . | . | TRBJ2-7
CAISDRYSGNTIYF | TGTGCCATCAGTGACAGGTACTCTGGAAACACCATATATTTT | TRBV10-3 | . | . | TRBJ1-3
CASSRDSAIEQYF | TGTGCCAGCAGCCGGGACTCCGCTATCGAGCAGTACTTC | TRBV14 | . | . | TRBJ2-7
CASSLKGGQTNTGELFF | TGTGCCAGCAGTTTAAAGGGAGGTCAGACGAACACCGGGGAGCTGTTTTTT | TRBV27 | . | . | TRBJ2-2
CASSFGQNSPLHF | TGTGCCAGCAGTTTCGGACAGAATTCCCCCCTCCACTTT | TRBV6-5 | . | once | TRBJ1-6
CASSARLAASYNEQFF | TGTGCCAGCAGTGCCCGACTAGCCGCGTCATACAATGAGCAGTTCTTC | TRBV2 | TRBD2 | . | TRBJ2-1
CASSETGSRVTEAFF | TGTGCCAGCAGCGAAACAGGGTCGAGAGTGACTGAAGCTTTCTTT | TRBV11-2 | . | . | TRBJ1-1
CASSYVFGSNQPQHF | TGTGCCAGCAGTTACGTTTTTGGCTCTAATCAGCCCCAGCATTTT | TRBV6-5 | . | . | TRBJ1-5
CASRGGQLNTEAFF | TGTGCCAGCAGGGGGGGACAGTTGAACACTGAAGCTTTCTTT | TRBV5-6 | TRBD1 | few | TRBJ1-1
CASSPGGQWSYNEQFF | TGTGCCAGCAGCCCAGGGGGACAATGGTCCTACAATGAGCAGTTCTTC | TRBV27 | TRBD1 | . | TRBJ2-1
CASSEGGTHNSPLHF | TGCGCCAGCAGTGAGGGAGGGACTCATAATTCACCCCTCCACTTT | TRBV10-2 | . | . | TRBJ1-6
CAWSRDSNLYGYTF | TGTGCCTGGAGTCGGGACAGTAATCTCTATGGCTACACCTTC | TRBV30 | TRBD1 | . | TRBJ1-2
CASSPPERGNHYEQYF | TGTGCCAGCAGCCCGCCCGAAAGGGGGAACCACTACGAGCAGTACTTC | TRBV11-2 | . | . | TRBJ2-7
CASTSGTDNSPLHF | TGTGCCAGCACCTCCGGGACAGACAATTCACCCCTCCACTTT | TRBV7-9 | TRBD1 | . | TRBJ1-6
CASSSTRQGGETQYF | TGTGCCAGCAGCTCCACTAGACAGGGGGGCGAGACCCAGTACTTC | TRBV5-6 | TRBD1 | . | TRBJ2-5
CASSPSRDRDEKLFF | TGTGCCAGCAGCCCCAGCCGGGACAGGGATGAAAAACTGTTTTTT | TRBV27 | TRBD1 | . | TRBJ1-4
CASSLSFLRGGSPLHF | TGTGCCAGCAGTTTAAGCTTTCTCAGGGGTGGTTCACCCCTCCACTTT | TRBV27 | . | . | TRBJ1-6
CARAAGPLYEQYF | TGTGCCAGGGCCGCAGGGCCACTCTACGAGCAGTACTTC | TRBV21-1 | . | . | TRBJ2-7
CASSPRDRGNQDGIEKLFF | TGTGCCAGCAGCCCCCGGGACAGGGGAAATCAGGACGGAATTGAAAAACTGTTTTTT | TRBV2 | TRBD1 | . | TRBJ1-4
CASSYSRNSEKLFF | TGTGCCAGCAGTTACTCCCGAAACTCGGAAAAACTGTTTTTT | TRBV6-5 | . | once | TRBJ1-4
CASTHQGDRGHLNQPQHF | TGTGCCAGTACCCACCAGGGAGACAGGGGACACCTCAATCAGCCCCAGCATTTT | TRBV19 | TRBD1 | . | TRBJ1-5
CARQGAGETQYF | TGTGCCAGACAGGGGGCGGGGGAGACCCAGTACTTC | TRBV2 | TRBD1 | . | TRBJ2-5
CASSQDRDRGSYEQYF | TGCGCCAGCAGCCAAGATCGGGACAGGGGCTCCTACGAGCAGTACTTC | TRBV4-1 | TRBD1 | . | TRBJ2-7
CASRHGQNTEAFF | TGTGCCAGCAGACACGGACAGAACACTGAAGCTTTCTTT | TRBV28 | . | . | TRBJ1-1
CASTPPTQQETQYF | TGTGCCAGCACCCCCCCGACACAACAAGAGACCCAGTACTTC | TRBV6-6 | . | . | TRBJ2-5